This T cell receptor (beta chain) was retrieved from a study of shared clonotypes between healthy human individuals. Broader study findings: Across subsets, estimated richness was generally greater for naive than for memory populations. Generation probabilities were higher for clonotypes shared across all four sorted-subset donors than for unshared ones.

V was shortened by 2 bases and J by 8 bases, with 15 bases between the two germline ends. There are 15 residues in the CDR3. Germline V gene lookup returns CDR1 MNHNS and CDR2 SASEGT. As for this clone: Its antigen is as yet unknown.

Over several immunoSEQ plates, each subset's genomic DNA was distributed in even portions. TCRdb's copy holds only in-frame clones and misses some; the assay was immunoSEQ multiplex PCR. The profile covers over a million clones, with approximately 96% appearing a single time and more than 0.9% taken by the ten largest. The sequencing sample was made of naive CD4+ T cells sorted from blood. Indicated subset: CD45RA+ positively selected. The V and J genes are TRBV6-1 and TRBJ1-4; D perhaps matches TRBD1 (6 bases). This receptor was taken from a man younger than 40 in good health. The CDR3 reads CASSESTGRNEKLFF. In DNA, the CDR3 is TGTGCCAGCAGTGAATCAACAGGGAGAAACGAAAAACTGTTTTTT.